This T cell receptor (beta chain) was obtained from a study of cytomegalovirus exposure and HLA in healthy donors. Study background: Unique TCRs from HLA-typed donors, roughly 89 million of them, were held in an early data release.

In the PCR, 60 Vbeta and 13 Jbeta primers were used. This table comes from immunoSEQ multiplex PCR, and its TCRdb copy is limited to in-frame clones, with some not included. Of roughly 86,000 clones in the sample, 60% to 80% were seen once. Between the trimmed V and J ends, which lost 4 bases and 4 bases, there was a span of 9 bases. Germline values: CDR1 SGHRS, CDR2 YFSETQ. The CDR3 length is 13 residues. On this clone itself: Antigen specificity is unknown.

General study results and limits: The number of N-insertions in an Asian-associated ancestry cluster was reportedly below the approximately 700-donor mean in a later analysis. About 87% or about 30% of the time was how often most TCR beta V segments were productive, according to an earlier analysis.

Source material: PBMCs. This clonotype was sampled from a man aged 60 to 75 in good health and CMV-seronegative. This chain connects TRBV5-1 to TRBJ2-1; maybe TRBD1 (6 bases). The CDR3 region has the DNA TGCGCCAGCAGCCAGGACAGATACAATGAGCAGTTCTTC. Protein sequence: CASSQDRYNEQFF.